This entry describes one T cell receptor (beta chain). This entry belongs to a study of blood T cell repertoires in COVID-19. The overall study: Researchers got acute and convalescent COVID-19 samples from the United States, Italy and Spain.

Using immunoSEQ multiplex PCR, the repertoire was profiled, and TCRdb retains in-frame clones only, with some absent. Seen here are some 160,000 clones, roughly 80% observed once, and the top ten hold over 8.5%. Germline V lookup: CDR1 WSHSY, CDR2 SAAADI. CDR3 size: 13 residues. Trimming pared 10 bases from V and 0 bases from J, leaving 11 bases between. The TCR was taken from a man aged 50-59 years with active or convalescent COVID-19. This chain connects TRBV10-2 to TRBJ2-3; tentatively, D is TRBD1 (5 bases). Sequenced input: peripheral blood. The chain's CDR3 is CATWTPSTDTQYF. CDR3 DNA: TGCGCCACCTGGACACCTAGCACAGATACGCAGTATTTT.